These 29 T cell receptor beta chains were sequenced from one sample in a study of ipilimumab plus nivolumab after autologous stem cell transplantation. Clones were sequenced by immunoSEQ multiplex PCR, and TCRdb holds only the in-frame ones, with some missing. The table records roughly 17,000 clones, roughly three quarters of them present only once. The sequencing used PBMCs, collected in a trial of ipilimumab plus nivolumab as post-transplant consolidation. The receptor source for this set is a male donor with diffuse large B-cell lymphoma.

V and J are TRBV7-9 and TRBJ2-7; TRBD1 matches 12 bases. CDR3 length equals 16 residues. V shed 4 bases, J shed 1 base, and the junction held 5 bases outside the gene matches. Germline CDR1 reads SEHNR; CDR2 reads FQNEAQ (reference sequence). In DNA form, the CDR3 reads TGTGCCAGCAGCTCCGGGACAGGGGGCTATTCCTACGAGCAGTACTTC. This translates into CASSSGTGGYSYEQYF.

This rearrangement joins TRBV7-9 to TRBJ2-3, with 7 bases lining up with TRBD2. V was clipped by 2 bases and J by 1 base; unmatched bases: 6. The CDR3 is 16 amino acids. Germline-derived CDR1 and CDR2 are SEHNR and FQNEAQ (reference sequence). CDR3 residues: CASSLYGGGGTDTQYF. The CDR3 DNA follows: TGTGCCAGCAGCTTATACGGCGGGGGAGGCACAGATACGCAGTATTTT.

In DNA, the CDR3 is TGTGCCAGCAGCCCCGGGACTATTTTGGACAATGAGCAGTTCTTC. Its translation: CASSPGTILDNEQFF. J is TRBJ2-1 and V is TRBV7-9; 7 bases fit TRBD2. After removal of 5 bases from V and 5 bases from J, the junction contained 9 bases not matched to a gene. Per the germline V gene, CDR1 is SEHNR and CDR2 is FQNEAQ (reference sequence). This CDR3 has 15 residues.

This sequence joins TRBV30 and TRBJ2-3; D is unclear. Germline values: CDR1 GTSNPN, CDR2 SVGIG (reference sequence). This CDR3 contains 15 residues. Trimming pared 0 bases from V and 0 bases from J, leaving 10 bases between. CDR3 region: CAWSVGLLSTDTQYF. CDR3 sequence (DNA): TGTGCCTGGAGTGTAGGGCTGTTAAGCACAGATACGCAGTATTTT.

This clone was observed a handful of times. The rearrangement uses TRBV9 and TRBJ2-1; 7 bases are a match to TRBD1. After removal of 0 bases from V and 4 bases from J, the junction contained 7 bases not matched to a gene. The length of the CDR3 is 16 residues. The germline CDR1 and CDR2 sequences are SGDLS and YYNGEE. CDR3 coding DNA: TGTGCCAGCAGCGTAGTGGGAGACAGGGCGTACAATGAGCAGTTCTTC. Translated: CASSVVGDRAYNEQFF.

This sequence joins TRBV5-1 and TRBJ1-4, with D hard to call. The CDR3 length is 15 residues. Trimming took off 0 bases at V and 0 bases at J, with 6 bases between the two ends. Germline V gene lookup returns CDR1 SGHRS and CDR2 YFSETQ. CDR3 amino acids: CASSLGDSTNEKLFF. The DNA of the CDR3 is TGCGCCAGCAGCTTGGGGGATTCAACTAATGAAAAACTGTTTTTT.

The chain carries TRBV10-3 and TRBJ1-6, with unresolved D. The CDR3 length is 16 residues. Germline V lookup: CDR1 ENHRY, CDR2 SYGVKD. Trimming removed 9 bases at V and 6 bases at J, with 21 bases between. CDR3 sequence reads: CAMGSGPSFGNSPLHF. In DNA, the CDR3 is TGTGCCATGGGGTCGGGCCCCAGTTTCGGTAATTCACCCCTCCACTTT.

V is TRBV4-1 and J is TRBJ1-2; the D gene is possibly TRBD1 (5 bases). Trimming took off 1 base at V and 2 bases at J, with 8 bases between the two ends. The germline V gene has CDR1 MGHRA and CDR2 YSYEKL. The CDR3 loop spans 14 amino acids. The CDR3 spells CASSQAAGNYGYTF. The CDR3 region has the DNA TGCGCCAGCAGCCAAGCAGCAGGGAACTATGGCTACACCTTC.

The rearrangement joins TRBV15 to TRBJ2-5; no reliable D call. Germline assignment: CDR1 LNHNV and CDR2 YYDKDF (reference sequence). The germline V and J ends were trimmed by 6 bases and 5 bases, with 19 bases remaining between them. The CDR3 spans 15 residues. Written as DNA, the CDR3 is TGTGCCACCAGTGGTGTCGGATCCCCCGGGGAGACCCAGTACTTC. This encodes CATSGVGSPGETQYF.

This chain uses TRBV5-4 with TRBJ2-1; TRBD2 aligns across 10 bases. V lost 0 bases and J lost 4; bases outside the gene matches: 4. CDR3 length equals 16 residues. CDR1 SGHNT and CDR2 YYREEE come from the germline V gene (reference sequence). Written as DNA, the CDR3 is TGTGCCAGCAGCTTGGGTACTAGCGGGACGTACAATGAGCAGTTCTTC. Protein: CASSLGTSGTYNEQFF.

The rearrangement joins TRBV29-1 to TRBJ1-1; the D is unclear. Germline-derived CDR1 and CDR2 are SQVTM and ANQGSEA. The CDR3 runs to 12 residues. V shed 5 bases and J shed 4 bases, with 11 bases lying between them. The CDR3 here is CSVLGSGTEAFF. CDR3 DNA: TGCAGCGTTTTAGGGTCTGGCACTGAAGCTTTCTTT. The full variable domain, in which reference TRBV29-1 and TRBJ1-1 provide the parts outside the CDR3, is SAVISQKPSRDICQRGTSLTIQCQVDSQVTMMFWYRQQPGQSLTLIATANQGSEATYESGFVIDKFPISRPNLTFSTLTVSNMSPEDSSIYLCSVLGSGTEAFFGQGTRLTVV.

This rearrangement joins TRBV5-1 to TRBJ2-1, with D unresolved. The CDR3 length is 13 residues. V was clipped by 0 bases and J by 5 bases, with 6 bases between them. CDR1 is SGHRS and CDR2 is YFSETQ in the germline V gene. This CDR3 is CASSLVGNNEQFF. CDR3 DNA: TGCGCCAGCAGCTTGGTAGGGAACAATGAGCAGTTCTTC.

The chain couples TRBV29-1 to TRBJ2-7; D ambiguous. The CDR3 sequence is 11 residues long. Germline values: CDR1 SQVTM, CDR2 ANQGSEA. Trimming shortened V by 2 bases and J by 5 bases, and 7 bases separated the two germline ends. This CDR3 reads CSVESSHEQYF. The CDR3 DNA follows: TGCAGCGTTGAAAGCTCTCACGAGCAGTACTTC.

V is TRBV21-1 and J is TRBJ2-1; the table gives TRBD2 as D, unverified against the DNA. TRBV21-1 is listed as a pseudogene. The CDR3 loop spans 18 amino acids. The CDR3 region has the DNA TGTGCCAGCAGCAAAGACCCGCCTAGCGGGGGGCTCTACAATGAGCAGTTCTTC. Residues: CASSKDPPSGGLYNEQFF.

The CDR3 DNA reads as TGTGCCAGCAGTAACCCGACCGACGGGACCCAGCATTTT. Its translation: CASSNPTDGTQHF. This chain joins TRBV6-6 and TRBJ1-5, with D uncertain. The CDR3 sequence is 13 residues long. Germline loops: CDR1 MNHNY, CDR2 SVGAGI (reference sequence). Trimming removed 5 bases from V and 11 bases from J, with 16 bases in between.

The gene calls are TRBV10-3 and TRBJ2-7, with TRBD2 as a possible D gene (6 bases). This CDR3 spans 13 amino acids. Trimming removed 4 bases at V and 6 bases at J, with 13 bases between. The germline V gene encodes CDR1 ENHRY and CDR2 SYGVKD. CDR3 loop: CAISVGGPSEQYF. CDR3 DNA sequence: TGTGCCATCAGTGTGGGGGGTCCCAGCGAGCAGTACTTC.

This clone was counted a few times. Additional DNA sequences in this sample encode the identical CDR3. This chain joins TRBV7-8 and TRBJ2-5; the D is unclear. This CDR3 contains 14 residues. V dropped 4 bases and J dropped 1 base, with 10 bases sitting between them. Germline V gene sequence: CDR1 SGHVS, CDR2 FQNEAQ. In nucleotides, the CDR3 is TGTGCCAGCAGCTCTCGGCAGACCCAAGAGACCCAGTACTTC. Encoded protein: CASSSRQTQETQYF.

CDR3 in amino acids: CASNRRIPANEKLFF. The CDR3 bases are TGTGCCAGCAATCGGAGGATTCCGGCTAATGAAAAACTGTTTTTT. This sequence joins TRBV21-1 and TRBJ1-4. TRBV21-1 is a known pseudogene. This CDR3 contains 15 residues.

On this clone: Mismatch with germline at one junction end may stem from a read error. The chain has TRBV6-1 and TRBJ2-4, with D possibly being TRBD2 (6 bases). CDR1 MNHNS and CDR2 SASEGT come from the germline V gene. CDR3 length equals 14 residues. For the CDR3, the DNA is TGTGCCAGCAGTGAAGCTCCGGGGGATGGCCGTCTGAACTTC. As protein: CASSEAPGDGRLNF.

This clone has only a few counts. CDR3 sequence (DNA): TGTGCCAGTAGTATTTCGCTAGCGATGACCTACGAGCAGTACTTC. Residues: CASSISLAMTYEQYF. The rearrangement uses TRBV19 and TRBJ2-7, with D possibly being TRBD2 (6 bases). The CDR3 loop spans 15 amino acids. Germline loops: CDR1 LNHDA, CDR2 SQIVND (reference sequence). V was cut by 3 bases and J by 2 bases, with 14 bases left in between.

CDR3 coding DNA: TGTGCCAGCAGCCCCCCTAGGTGGACTAGCGGGAGGGTTGAGCAGTACTTC. Translation: CASSPPRWTSGRVEQYF. The chain carries TRBV7-9 and TRBJ2-7; 15 positions agree with TRBD2. The CDR3 contains 17 residues. Unmatched junction bases numbered 12, after V lost 5 bases and J lost 7 bases. Per germline, CDR1 SEHNR and CDR2 FQNEAQ (reference sequence).

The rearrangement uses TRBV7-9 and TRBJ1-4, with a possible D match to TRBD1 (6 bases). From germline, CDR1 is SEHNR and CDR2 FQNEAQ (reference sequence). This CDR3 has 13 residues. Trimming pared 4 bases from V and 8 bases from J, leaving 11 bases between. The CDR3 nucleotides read TGTGCCAGCAGCTGGGACACCATCGAAAAACTGTTTTTT. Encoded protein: CASSWDTIEKLFF.

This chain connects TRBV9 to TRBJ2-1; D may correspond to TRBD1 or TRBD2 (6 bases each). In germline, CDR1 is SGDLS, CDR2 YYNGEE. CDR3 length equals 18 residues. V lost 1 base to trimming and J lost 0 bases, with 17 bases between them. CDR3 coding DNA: TGTGCCAGCAGCGTACCCAAAGAGGGGGGAGTCTCCTACAATGAGCAGTTCTTC. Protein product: CASSVPKEGGVSYNEQFF.

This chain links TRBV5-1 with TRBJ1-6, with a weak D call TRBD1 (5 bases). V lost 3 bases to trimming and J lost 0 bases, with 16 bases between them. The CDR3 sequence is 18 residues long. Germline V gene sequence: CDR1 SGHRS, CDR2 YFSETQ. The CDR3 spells CASSSPVGLSSYNSPLHF. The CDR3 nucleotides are TGCGCCAGCAGCTCGCCGGTGGGACTTAGCTCCTATAATTCACCCCTCCACTTT.

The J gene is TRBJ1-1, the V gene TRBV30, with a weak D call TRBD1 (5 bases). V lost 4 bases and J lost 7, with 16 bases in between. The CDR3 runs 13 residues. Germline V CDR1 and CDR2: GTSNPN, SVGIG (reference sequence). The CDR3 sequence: CAWIRYGGSEAFF. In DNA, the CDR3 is TGTGCCTGGATTAGGTACGGGGGAAGTGAAGCTTTCTTT.

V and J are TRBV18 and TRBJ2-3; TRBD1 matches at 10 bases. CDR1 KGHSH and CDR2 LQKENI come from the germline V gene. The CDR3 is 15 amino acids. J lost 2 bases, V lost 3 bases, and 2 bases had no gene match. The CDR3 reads CASSPGQGSTDTQYF. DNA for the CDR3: TGTGCCAGCTCACCGGGACAGGGGTCCACAGATACGCAGTATTTT.

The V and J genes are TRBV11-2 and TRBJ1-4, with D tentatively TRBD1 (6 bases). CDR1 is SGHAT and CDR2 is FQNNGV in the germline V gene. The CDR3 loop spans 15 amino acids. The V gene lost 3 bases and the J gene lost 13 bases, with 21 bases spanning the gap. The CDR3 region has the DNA TGTGCCAGCAGCTTCTTTGGGGGTTCCGGACAGAGACTGTTTTTT. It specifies CASSFFGGSGQRLFF.

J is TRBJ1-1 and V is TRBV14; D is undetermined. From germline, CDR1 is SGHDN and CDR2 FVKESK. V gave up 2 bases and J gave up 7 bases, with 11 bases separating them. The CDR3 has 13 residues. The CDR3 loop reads CASSQSLLGEAFF. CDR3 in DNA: TGTGCCAGCAGCCAATCCTTGCTGGGTGAAGCTTTCTTT.

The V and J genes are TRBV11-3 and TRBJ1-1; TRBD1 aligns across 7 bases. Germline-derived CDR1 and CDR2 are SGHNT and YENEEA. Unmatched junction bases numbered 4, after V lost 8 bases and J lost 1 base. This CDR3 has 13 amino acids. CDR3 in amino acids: CASQGGTNTEAFF. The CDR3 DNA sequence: TGTGCCAGCCAAGGGGGCACGAACACTGAAGCTTTCTTT.